This T cell receptor (beta chain) was obtained from a study of blood T cell repertoires in COVID-19. Study summary: The analysed material was cDNA or gDNA that came from T cells, B-cell-depleted T cells, or PBMCs.

From its first to its last residue, the CDR3 has 22 amino acids. Per germline, CDR1 SQVTM and CDR2 ANQGSEA. Points on this clone: The limits of the CDR3 on the DNA are not certain, so only TCRdb's listed CDR3 is given.

Libraries were prepared by immunoSEQ multiplex PCR; TCRdb keeps only in-frame clonotypes and omits some of them. The sample contains hundreds of thousands of clones, 80% to 90% of which appear only once. This TCR was recovered from a man aged 25 to 40 who had recovered from COVID-19. Sequencing input: PBMCs or T cells enriched from blood (not recorded which). The chain recombines TRBV29-1 with TRBJ2-5; the table calls TRBD2, which could not be checked here. The CDR3 is CSVEDWGGPRDPVLRAKETQYF.